These T cell receptor beta chains were read from a single sample in a study of blood T cell repertoires in COVID-19. Sequencing used immunoSEQ multiplex PCR; TCRdb keeps in-frame clones, though not all of them. The sample has approximately 150,000 clones; over 75% are singletons. The sample comprised PBMCs or T cells enriched from blood (not recorded which). These receptors came from a man aged 45-60 years in a cohort exposed to, infected with or recovered from COVID-19 (not recorded which). Each CDR3 is given with its conserved first and last residue. The D gene is left open where the match is weak. Only part of the rows carry a size: once, few, many, or a class if the clone is expanded.

V	D	size	J	CDR3	DNA
TRBV2	TRBD1	-	TRBJ1-4	CASSYRQGFWEKLFF	TGTGCCAGCAGCTACCGACAGGGATTTTGGGAAAAACTGTTTTTT
TRBV19	TRBD1	-	TRBJ1-1	CASSIPVGWSQGQINTEAFF	TGTGCCAGTAGTATACCCGTGGGCTGGTCCCAGGGACAGATAAACACTGAAGCTTTCTTT
TRBV24-1	-	-	TRBJ1-1	CATSDSEGRTEAFF	TGTGCCACCAGTGATTCCGAGGGTCGGACTGAAGCTTTCTTT
TRBV6-5	-	-	TRBJ1-2	CASSFYTLGQDGYTF	TGTGCCAGCAGTTTTTACACACTCGGACAAGATGGCTACACCTTC
TRBV5-1	TRBD2	-	TRBJ2-3	CASAGLAGEGDTQYF	TGCGCCAGCGCGGGACTAGCGGGAGAGGGAGATACGCAGTATTTT
TRBV6-5	-	-	TRBJ1-5	CASNPGRTAVQPQHF	TGTGCCAGCAACCCGGGACGGACAGCCGTTCAGCCCCAGCATTTT
TRBV18	TRBD1	-	TRBJ1-2	CASSTTGNGYTF	TGTGCCAGCTCAACGACAGGGAATGGCTACACCTTC
TRBV5-1	-	once	TRBJ2-1	CASSLGPPQGKNNEQFF	TGCGCCAGCAGCTTAGGCCCCCCCCAGGGGAAGAACAATGAGCAGTTCTTC
TRBV6-5	TRBD2	-	TRBJ2-7	CASSYWGGEQYF	TGTGCCAGCAGTTACTGGGGGGGCGAGCAGTACTTC
TRBV21-1	-	-	TRBJ2-5	CASSKLGGERAWETQYF	TGTGCCAGCAGCAAACTTGGGGGCGAGAGGGCATGGGAGACCCAGTACTTC
TRBV24-1	TRBD1	-	TRBJ2-1	CATSDSDQGVDNEQFF	TGTGCCACCAGTGATTCCGACCAGGGGGTCGACAATGAGCAGTTCTTC
TRBV28	TRBD1	-	TRBJ1-4	CASRPDRVDEKLFF	TGTGCCAGCAGGCCCGACAGGGTTGACGAAAAACTGTTTTTT
TRBV6-5	TRBD1	-	TRBJ1-2	CASSFTGTGYGYTF	TGTGCCAGCAGTTTTACCGGGACAGGCTATGGCTACACCTTC
TRBV9	-	-	TRBJ1-5	CASSAGSSNQPQHF	TGTGCCAGCAGCGCCGGGAGTAGCAATCAGCCCCAGCATTTT
TRBV28	-	-	TRBJ2-3	CASSSGGISTDTQYF	TGTGCCAGCAGTTCGGGCGGGATTAGCACAGATACGCAGTATTTT
TRBV6-1	-	-	TRBJ2-7	CASSVMAGTSSYEQYF	TGTGCCAGCAGTGTTATGGCGGGCACTAGCTCCTACGAGCAGTACTTC
TRBV2	TRBD2	-	TRBJ2-7	CASRGGSSYEQYF	TGTGCCAGCAGGGGCGGGAGTTCCTACGAGCAGTACTTC
TRBV2	TRBD2	-	TRBJ2-1	CASSSGGASGLNEQFF	TGTGCCAGCAGTAGCGGCGGCGCTAGCGGACTGAATGAGCAGTTCTTC
TRBV18	-	-	TRBJ1-2	CASSPAGANYGYTF	TGTGCCAGCTCACCAGCCGGAGCAAACTATGGCTACACCTTC
TRBV7-2	TRBD1	-	TRBJ1-2	CASSFPDRVVGYGYTF	TGTGCCAGCAGCTTTCCGGACAGGGTTGTTGGGTATGGCTACACCTTC
TRBV11-2	TRBD2	once	TRBJ2-5	CASSYLSGTRSETQYF	TGTGCCAGCAGCTACCTCTCCGGGACTAGATCGGAGACCCAGTACTTC
TRBV2	TRBD1	-	TRBJ1-5	CASSDIEGTGGDQPQHF	TGTGCCAGCAGTGATATTGAGGGGACAGGGGGTGATCAGCCCCAGCATTTT
TRBV7-6	TRBD1	-	TRBJ2-5	CASSLGLLGDRETQYF	TGTGCCAGCAGCTTAGGCTTATTGGGGGACAGAGAGACCCAGTACTTC
TRBV7-2	TRBD2	-	TRBJ2-7	CASSSTGAGAPYEQYF	TGTGCCAGCAGCAGCACGGGAGCGGGGGCCCCCTACGAGCAGTACTTC
TRBV6-5	TRBD1	-	TRBJ1-2	CASSLQGNYGYTF	TGTGCCAGCAGTTTACAGGGGAACTATGGCTACACCTTC
TRBV2	-	-	TRBJ1-5	CASSRGNQPQHF	TGTGCCAGCAGTAGGGGTAATCAGCCCCAGCATTTT
TRBV6-2/TRBV6-3	-	few	TRBJ2-3	CASSYSINPASVEGDTQYF	TGTGCCAGCAGTTACTCGATTAATCCGGCTAGCGTAGAAGGAGATACGCAGTATTTT
TRBV19	-	-	TRBJ2-4	CASSFDATRAKNIQYF	TGTGCCAGTAGTTTCGATGCGACTCGGGCCAAAAACATTCAGTACTTC
TRBV7-6	-	-	TRBJ1-4	CASSLGAGPNEKLFF	TGTGCCAGCAGCTTAGGTGCAGGGCCTAATGAAAAACTGTTTTTT
TRBV19	TRBD2	-	TRBJ2-1	CASSIPSGRGPNEQFF	TGTGCCAGTAGTATTCCTAGCGGGAGGGGTCCCAATGAGCAGTTCTTC
TRBV11-3	TRBD2	once	TRBJ2-5	CASSLEGSTSGRATQYF	TGTGCCAGCAGCTTAGAGGGAAGCACTAGCGGGAGAGCGACCCAGTACTTC
TRBV27	-	-	TRBJ2-1	CASSSLPLNEQFF	TGTGCCAGCAGCTCCCTCCCCTTGAATGAGCAGTTCTTC
TRBV27	-	-	TRBJ1-1	CASSLGAKAFF	TGTGCCAGCAGTTTAGGGGCAAAAGCTTTCTTT
TRBV6-2/TRBV6-3	TRBD1	-	TRBJ1-2	CASSLGQGHTF	TGTGCCAGCAGTCTGGGACAGGGACACACCTTC
TRBV27	TRBD1	-	TRBJ1-2	CASSLDRGYGYTF	TGTGCCAGCAGTTTAGACAGGGGTTATGGCTACACCTTC
TRBV7-2	-	-	TRBJ1-3	CASSLDQGYGNTIYF	TGTGCCAGCAGCTTAGACCAGGGGTATGGAAACACCATATATTTT
TRBV7-3	-	-	TRBJ1-3	CASSLNPTVTGLPDSGNTIYF	TGTGCCAGCAGCTTAAATCCCACTGTCACAGGCCTGCCAGACTCTGGAAACACCATATATTTT
TRBV30	-	-	TRBJ2-2	CAWSLLRDTGELFF	TGTGCCTGGAGTCTACTGCGGGACACCGGGGAGCTGTTTTTT
TRBV10-3	-	once	TRBJ1-2	CAISVHNYGYTF	TGTGCCATCAGTGTCCATAACTATGGCTACACCTTC
TRBV6-5	-	-	TRBJ2-2	CASSRGQNTGELFF	TGTGCCAGCAGCCGAGGACAGAACACCGGGGAGCTGTTTTTT
TRBV5-6	TRBD2	-	TRBJ2-1	CASSPLAGASSYNEQFF	TGTGCCAGCAGCCCATTAGCGGGGGCGAGCTCCTACAATGAGCAGTTCTTC
TRBV21-1	-	-	TRBJ1-6	CASSKVSSNGPPLHF	TGTGCCAGCAGCAAAGTTTCGTCGAACGGTCCCCCCCTCCACTTT
TRBV5-4	-	once	TRBJ1-1	CASSTTGNTEAFF	TGTGCCAGCAGTACGACAGGGAACACTGAAGCTTTCTTT
TRBV5-6	TRBD2	-	TRBJ2-7	CASSWGLAGGAGEQYF	TGTGCCAGCAGCTGGGGACTAGCGGGGGGAGCGGGCGAGCAGTACTTC
TRBV10-1	-	few	TRBJ2-7	CASSRSSGAHEQYF	TGCGCCAGCAGTCGATCGTCAGGGGCCCACGAGCAGTACTTC